Listed here are 3 T cell receptor beta chains from one sample, sequenced in a study of CD8 T cells in ankylosing spondylitis. TCRdb itself ran the 5' RACE reads through MiXCR, one entry per CDR3 protein. The sample includes about 31,000 distinct CDR3 sequences, 5.5% to 8% of them seen just once. What was sequenced was blood, either unsorted or a sorted T cell fraction (not recorded which). The receptors derive from a male donor with ankylosing spondylitis or in good health (not recorded which).

This clonotype was seen repeatedly, ten times or more. The chain has TRBV19 and TRBJ2-1; D ambiguous. The V and J ends lost 1 base and 9 bases respectively, with 4 bases between them. This CDR3 is 11 amino acids long. Germline V gene data show CDR1 as LNHDA and CDR2 as SQIVND (reference sequence). The DNA for the CDR3 is TGTGCCAGTAGTATAGGGAGTGAGCAGTTCTTC. Translation gives CASSIGSEQFF.

This clonotype was detected many times. The chain combines TRBV18 with TRBJ2-1, with TRBD2 matching 8 bases. V lost 0 bases, J lost 6 bases, and 7 bases stayed unmatched. This CDR3 is built from 16 residues. CDR1 is KGHSH, CDR2 LQKENI, per germline. The CDR3 DNA sequence: TGTGCCAGCTCACCACCCCGATACGGGGGGGGCAATGAGCAGTTCTTC. This encodes CASSPPRYGGGNEQFF.

At least ten counts were recorded for this clonotype. V and J are TRBV28 and TRBJ1-4; D may be TRBD1 (6 bases). CDR3 length: 16 residues. The V and J ends lost 8 bases and 4 bases respectively, with 20 bases between them. The germline gives CDR1 MDHEN, CDR2 SYDVKM. CDR3 coding DNA: TGTGCCAGCTTCCCGGGGGCGTGGGCAAATAATGAAAAACTGTTTTTT. Amino acids: CASFPGAWANNEKLFF.